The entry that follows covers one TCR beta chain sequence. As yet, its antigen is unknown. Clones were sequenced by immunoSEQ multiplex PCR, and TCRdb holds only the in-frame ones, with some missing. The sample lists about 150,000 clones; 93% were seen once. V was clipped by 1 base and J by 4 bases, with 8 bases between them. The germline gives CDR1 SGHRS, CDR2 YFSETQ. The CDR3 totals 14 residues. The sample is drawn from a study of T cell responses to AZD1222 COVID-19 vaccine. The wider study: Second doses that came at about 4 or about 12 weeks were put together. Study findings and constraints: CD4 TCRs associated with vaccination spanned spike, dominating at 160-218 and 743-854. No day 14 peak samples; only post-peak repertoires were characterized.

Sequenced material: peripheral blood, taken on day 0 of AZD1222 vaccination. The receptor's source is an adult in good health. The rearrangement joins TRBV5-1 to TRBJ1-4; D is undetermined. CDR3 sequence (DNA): TGCGCCAGCAGCTTGCCGGGTATTAATGAAAAACTGTTTTTT. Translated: CASSLPGINEKLFF.